Listed here are 15 T cell receptor beta chains from one sample, sequenced in a study of blood T cells in healthy people across ages (dated by TCRdb to 2015 to 2017). The receptor library was made with 5' RACE. Data came from an Illumina HiSeq 2500. A second about 7 to 12 cycle PCR used a sample-barcoded 5' primer and a J-beta primer mix. Clones were called with MiXCR by TCRdb after fastp trimmed the public reads at Q25, and only in-frame beta chains were retained. When rows share a CDR3 protein, they turn into one entry using the most common DNA and genes. The sample yields some 640,000 distinct CDR3 sequences; about 28% were counted once. The ten most abundant clones make up about 15% of the sample. The sample comprised blood. These receptor sequences come from a woman of 80 years or more in good health.

The J gene is TRBJ2-2, the V gene TRBV7-7, with 9 nucleotides matching TRBD1. CDR3 length: 17 amino acids. V shed 5 bases and J 4 bases; nucleotides not matched to a gene: 11. The germline gives CDR1 SSHAT, CDR2 FNYEAQ (reference sequence). The CDR3 DNA reads TGTGCCAGCAGCCCCAGTCCGGGACAGGGACCCACCGGGGAGCTGTTTTTT. Encoded protein: CASSPSPGQGPTGELFF.

In its sample, this clonotype was seen a few times. The chain carries TRBV2 and TRBJ2-3; the D gene is possibly TRBD1 (6 bases). Germline assignment: CDR1 SNHLY and CDR2 FYNNEI. The V end lost 4 bases, the J end lost 0 bases, and 8 bases lay between the germline ends. The CDR3 runs to 14 residues. The DNA of the CDR3 is TGTGCCAGCAGTGGTCAGGGGAGCACAGATACGCAGTATTTT. Protein sequence: CASSGQGSTDTQYF.

V usage is TRBV7-2 and J usage is TRBJ1-6; D perhaps matches TRBD1 (5 bases). The CDR3 has 15 residues. The ends were cut back, 1 base at V and 7 bases at J, with 11 bases in the middle. In germline, CDR1 is SGHTA, CDR2 FQGNSA. The CDR3 is CASSLDRIRNSPLHF. CDR3 sequence (DNA): TGTGCCAGCAGCTTAGACAGGATCAGAAATTCACCCCTCCACTTT.

The chain links TRBV20-1 to TRBJ1-3; TRBD1 agrees at 8 bases. The J segment lost 4 bases and the V segment lost 1 base, leaving 21 bases of the junction unmatched. This CDR3 region has 20 residues. The germline V gene encodes CDR1 DFQATT and CDR2 SNEGSKA (reference sequence). The CDR3 DNA is TGCAGTGCTAGAGCTGGGCCCGGGACAGGTCTGGACTTCTCCGGAAACACCATATATTTT. Encoded protein: CSARAGPGTGLDFSGNTIYF.

This clonotype was counted ten times or more. The chain combines TRBV7-2 with TRBJ1-2; TRBD1 is a possible D gene (5 bases). CDR1 and CDR2 from the germline V gene are SGHTA and FQGNSA. CDR3 size: 14 residues. Trimming took off 1 base at V and 2 bases at J, with 8 bases between the two ends. The CDR3, as DNA: TGTGCCAGCAGCTTAGGAAAGGGGAACTATGGCTACACCTTC. The encoded protein is CASSLGKGNYGYTF.

This clonotype was counted at least ten times. This CDR3 reads CASSVGPHGDTDTQYF. In nucleotides, the CDR3 is TGTGCCAGCAGCGTAGGGCCCCACGGAGACACAGATACGCAGTATTTT. This chain connects TRBV9 to TRBJ2-3; D remains ambiguous. The CDR3 is 16 residues long. Germline V lookup: CDR1 SGDLS, CDR2 YYNGEE. Trimming took off 0 bases at V and 2 bases at J, with 13 bases between the two ends.

This clonotype was observed a few times. V usage is TRBV10-3 and J usage is TRBJ2-1; 10 bases are shared with TRBD2. The CDR3 sequence is 14 residues long. The V and J ends lost 7 bases and 8 bases, in that order; junction bases with no gene match: 8. Germline V gene lookup returns CDR1 ENHRY and CDR2 SYGVKD. CDR3 nucleotides: TGTGCCATCAAAGGGGCTAGCGGGAGTGATGAGCAGTTCTTC. Protein product: CAIKGASGSDEQFF.

The chain employs TRBV15 and TRBJ2-6; D call uncertain. Germline CDR1 reads LNHNV; CDR2 reads YYDKDF (reference sequence). The V gene lost 1 base and the J gene lost 4 bases, with 14 bases spanning the gap. The CDR3 is 17 residues long. The DNA of the CDR3 is TGTGCCACCAGCAGAGCCGGGCCGAAGTGGGGGGCCAACGTCCTGACTTTC. As protein: CATSRAGPKWGANVLTF. Combining the CDR3 with reference TRBV15 and TRBJ2-6 gives the whole variable domain DAMVIQNPRYQVTQFGKPVTLSCSQTLNHNVMYWYQQKSSQAPKLLFHYYDKDFNNEADTPDNFQSRRPNTSFCFLDIRSPGLGDTAMYLCATSRAGPKWGANVLTFGAGSRLTVL.

Comment on this clonotype: This may be a read error: a much more frequent sequence differs by one nucleotide. V and J are TRBV7-3 and TRBJ2-1; perhaps TRBD2 as D (7 bases). In germline, CDR1 is SGHTA, CDR2 FQGTGA. The CDR3 contains 13 residues. V was trimmed by 3 bases and J by 13 bases, leaving 16 bases between them. CDR3 loop: CASSFRGGETQFF. The CDR3 DNA follows: TGTGCCAGCAGCTTCCGAGGGGGGGAGACCCAGTTCTTC.

This clonotype was detected only a few times. A much larger clone differs from this one at a single base, so this may be a read error. This chain uses TRBV10-3 with TRBJ2-7; 7 bases line up with TRBD2. This CDR3 has 14 residues. V gave up 6 bases and J gave up 7 bases; unmatched junction bases: 12. In germline, CDR1 is ENHRY, CDR2 SYGVKD. The CDR3 is CAIRQDGGYNEQYF. CDR3 coding DNA: TGTGCCATCAGGCAGGACGGGGGGTACAATGAGCAGTACTTC.

This clonotype has ten or more counts. This chain joins TRBV9 and TRBJ2-1, with 8 bases fitting TRBD2. In germline, CDR1 is SGDLS, CDR2 YYNGEE. This CDR3 has 15 residues. With V trimmed by 0 bases and J by 7 bases, 6 bases remained unmatched. CDR3 in amino acids: CASSVVGGAGNEQFF. CDR3 nucleotide sequence: TGTGCCAGCAGCGTAGTCGGGGGGGCCGGGAATGAGCAGTTCTTC.

This clonotype was detected many times. V usage is TRBV9 and J usage is TRBJ1-5; tentative D call: TRBD1 (5 bases). The V gene lost 3 bases and the J gene lost 5 bases, with 12 bases spanning the gap. CDR1 SGDLS and CDR2 YYNGEE come from the germline V gene. The CDR3 runs to 14 residues. The CDR3 here is CASSDRDGYQPQHF. CDR3 DNA sequence: TGTGCCAGCAGCGATAGGGACGGTTATCAGCCCCAGCATTTT.

This CDR3 reads CASSRTGAVAGANVLTF. The CDR3 DNA is TGCGCCAGCAGCCGGACAGGGGCGGTAGCTGGGGCCAACGTCCTGACTTTC. The genes are TRBV5-1 and TRBJ2-6, with TRBD1 matching 9 bases. The germline gives CDR1 SGHRS, CDR2 YFSETQ. The J segment lost 2 bases and the V segment lost 4 bases, leaving 7 bases of the junction unmatched. The CDR3 consists of 17 residues.

The chain couples TRBV7-2 to TRBJ1-2; D perhaps matches TRBD1 (5 bases). Looked up from germline, CDR1 is SGHTA and CDR2 is FQGNSA. CDR3 length: 13 amino acids. Trimming pared 3 bases from V and 8 bases from J, leaving 13 bases between. The CDR3 spells CASSLAETGGYTF. DNA of the CDR3: TGTGCCAGCAGCTTGGCCGAAACAGGAGGCTACACCTTC. Full variable domain (outside the CDR3, taken from reference TRBV7-2 and TRBJ1-2): GAGVSQSPSNKVTEKGKDVELRCDPISGHTALYWYRQSLGQGLEFLIYFQGNSAPDKSGLPSDRFSAERTGGSVSTLTIQRTQQEDSAVYLCASSLAETGGYTFGSGTRLTVV.

A word on this clonotype: This may be a read error, as it is one base from a much larger clone. The chain combines TRBV20-1 with TRBJ1-2; unclear D gene. V lost 3 bases and J 6 bases, leaving 11 bases between the germline ends. The CDR3 consists of 12 residues. CDR1 and CDR2 from the germline V gene are DFQATT and SNEGSKA (reference sequence). The CDR3 loop is CSARWRPDGYTF. Written as DNA, the CDR3 is TGCAGTGCTAGGTGGAGGCCTGATGGCTACACCTTC.